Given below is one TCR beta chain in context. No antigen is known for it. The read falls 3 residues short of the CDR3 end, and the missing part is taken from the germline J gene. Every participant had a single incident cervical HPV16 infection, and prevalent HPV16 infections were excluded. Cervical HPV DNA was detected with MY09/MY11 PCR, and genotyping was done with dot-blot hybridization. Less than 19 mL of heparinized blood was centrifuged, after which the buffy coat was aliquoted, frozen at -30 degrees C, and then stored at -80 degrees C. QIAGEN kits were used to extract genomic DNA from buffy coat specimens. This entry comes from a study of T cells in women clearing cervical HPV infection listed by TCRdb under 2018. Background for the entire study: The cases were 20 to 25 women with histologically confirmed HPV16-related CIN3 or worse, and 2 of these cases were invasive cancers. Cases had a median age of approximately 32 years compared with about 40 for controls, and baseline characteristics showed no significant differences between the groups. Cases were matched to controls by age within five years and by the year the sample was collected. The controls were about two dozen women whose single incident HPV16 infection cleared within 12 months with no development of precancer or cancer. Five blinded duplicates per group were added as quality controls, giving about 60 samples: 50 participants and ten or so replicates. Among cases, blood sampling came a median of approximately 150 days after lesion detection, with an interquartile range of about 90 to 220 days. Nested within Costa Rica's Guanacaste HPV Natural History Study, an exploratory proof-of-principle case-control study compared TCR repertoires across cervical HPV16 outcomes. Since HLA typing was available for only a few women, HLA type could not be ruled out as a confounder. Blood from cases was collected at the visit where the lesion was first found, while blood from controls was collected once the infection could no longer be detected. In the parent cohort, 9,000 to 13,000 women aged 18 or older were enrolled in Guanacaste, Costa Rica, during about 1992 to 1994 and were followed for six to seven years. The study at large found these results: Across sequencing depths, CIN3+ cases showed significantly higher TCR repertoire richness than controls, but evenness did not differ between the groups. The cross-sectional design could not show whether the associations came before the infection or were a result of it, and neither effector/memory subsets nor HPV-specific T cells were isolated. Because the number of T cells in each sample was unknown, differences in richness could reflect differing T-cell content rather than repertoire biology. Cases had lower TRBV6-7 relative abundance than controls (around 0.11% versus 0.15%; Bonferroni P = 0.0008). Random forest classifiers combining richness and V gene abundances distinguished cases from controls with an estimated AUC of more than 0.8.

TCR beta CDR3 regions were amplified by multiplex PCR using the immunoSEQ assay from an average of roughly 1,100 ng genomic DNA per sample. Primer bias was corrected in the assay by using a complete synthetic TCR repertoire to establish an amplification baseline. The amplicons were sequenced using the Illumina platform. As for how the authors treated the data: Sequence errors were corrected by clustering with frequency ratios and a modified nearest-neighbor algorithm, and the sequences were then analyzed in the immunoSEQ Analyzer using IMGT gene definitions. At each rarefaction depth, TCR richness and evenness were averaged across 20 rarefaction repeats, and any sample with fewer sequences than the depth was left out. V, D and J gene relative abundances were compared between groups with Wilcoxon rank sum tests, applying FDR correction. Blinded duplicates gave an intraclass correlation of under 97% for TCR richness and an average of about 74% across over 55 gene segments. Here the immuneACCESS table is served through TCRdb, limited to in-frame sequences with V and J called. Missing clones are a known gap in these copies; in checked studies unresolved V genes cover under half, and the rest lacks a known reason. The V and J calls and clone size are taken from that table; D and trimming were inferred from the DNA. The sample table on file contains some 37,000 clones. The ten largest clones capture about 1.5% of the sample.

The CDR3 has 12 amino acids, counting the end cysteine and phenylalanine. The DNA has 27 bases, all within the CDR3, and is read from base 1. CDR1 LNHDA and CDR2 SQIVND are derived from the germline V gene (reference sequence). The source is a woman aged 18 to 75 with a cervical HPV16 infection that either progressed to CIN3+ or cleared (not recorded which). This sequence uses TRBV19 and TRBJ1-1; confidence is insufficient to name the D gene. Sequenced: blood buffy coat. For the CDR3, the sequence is CATNPFRFSAFF. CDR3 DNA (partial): TGTGCCACCAACCCCTTCCGGTTCTCA.